This T cell receptor beta chain was captured in a study of blood T cell repertoires in COVID-19. At the level of the study: Collection of acute and convalescent COVID-19 samples took place in the United States, Italy and Spain. Sources were T cells, B-cell-depleted T cells, or PBMCs; the material itself was cDNA or gDNA.

V lost 7 bases and J 5 bases, leaving 11 bases between the germline ends. Germline V lookup: CDR1 SNHLY, CDR2 FYNNEI. CDR3 length equals 12 residues. TCRdb's table, derived via immunoSEQ multiplex PCR, lists solely in-frame clones and lacks some. Counted here are under 95,000 clones, roughly 84% occurring once; the ten biggest clones make up about 11%. This clonotype originated in a man between 65 and 85 years old with acute or convalescent COVID-19. Sequenced sample: peripheral blood. The V gene is TRBV2, the J gene TRBJ2-5, with D tentatively TRBD1 (5 bases). The CDR3 protein is CASKAGMETQYF. The CDR3 DNA follows: TGTGCCAGCAAGGCAGGGATGGAGACCCAGTACTTC.